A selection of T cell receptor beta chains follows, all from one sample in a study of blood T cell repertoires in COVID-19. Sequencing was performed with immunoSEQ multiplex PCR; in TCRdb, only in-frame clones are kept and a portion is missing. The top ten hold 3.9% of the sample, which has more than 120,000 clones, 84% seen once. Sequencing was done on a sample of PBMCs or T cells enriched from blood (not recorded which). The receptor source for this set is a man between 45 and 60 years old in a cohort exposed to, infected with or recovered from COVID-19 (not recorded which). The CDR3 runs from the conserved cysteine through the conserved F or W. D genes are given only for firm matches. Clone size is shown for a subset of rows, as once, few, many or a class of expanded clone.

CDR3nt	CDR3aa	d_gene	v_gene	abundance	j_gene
TGTGCCATCAGTGGGACTAGCGGGGGGGCGTCGTACAATGAGCAGTTCTTC	CAISGTSGGASYNEQFF	TRBD2	TRBV10-3	NA	TRBJ2-1
TGCGCCAGCAGCCAATTGGGGGCATGGTACTTC	CASSQLGAWYF	NA	TRBV4-1	NA	TRBJ2-5
TGTGCCAGCAGCTTGATTAGCGGGTCCCAAGAGACCCAGTACTTC	CASSLISGSQETQYF	TRBD2	TRBV5-4	NA	TRBJ2-5
TGTGCCAGCAGCTTGCAGCGGGCAGATACGCAGTATTTT	CASSLQRADTQYF	NA	TRBV7-2	NA	TRBJ2-3
TGTGCCAGCAGCTCCGAAGGGTCCCCGGGGGAGACCCAGTACTTC	CASSSEGSPGETQYF	NA	TRBV9	few	TRBJ2-5
TGCAGTGGGGACATTCGGGAGACCCAGTACTTC	CSGDIRETQYF	NA	TRBV20-1	NA	TRBJ2-5
TGTGCCAGCAGCTTAGAGGACAGGGGGCCCTACAATGAGCAGTTCTTC	CASSLEDRGPYNEQFF	TRBD1	TRBV7-2	NA	TRBJ2-1
TGCGCCAGCAGCCCGGGACTAACGGGGGGGCCCGACACCGGGGAGCTGTTTTTT	CASSPGLTGGPDTGELFF	TRBD2	TRBV4-3	once	TRBJ2-2
TGTGCCAGCAGAGGCGACGCAGTAGCGGGCGGGGAGCTGTTTTTT	CASRGDAVAGGELFF	TRBD2	TRBV7-6	few	TRBJ2-2
TGTGCCAGCAGCGGACAGGGGATCACTGAAGCTTTCTTT	CASSGQGITEAFF	TRBD1	TRBV2	NA	TRBJ1-1
TGTGCCAGTAGTGCTTTCCCCTGGGGCGGAGGAAACACCATATATTTT	CASSAFPWGGGNTIYF	NA	TRBV19	NA	TRBJ1-3
TGCGCCAGCAGTGAACCTAATGGACTAGGCCGGGAGACCCAGTACTTC	CASSEPNGLGRETQYF	TRBD2	TRBV10-2	once	TRBJ2-5
TGTGCCAGCAGTCCTCAAGGGACAGGGGTCAATGAGCAGTTCTTC	CASSPQGTGVNEQFF	TRBD1	TRBV3-1/TRBV3-2	NA	TRBJ2-1
TGTGCCAGCAGTTACTCGTCGGGAACCTGGGGAGGCTCCGGGGAGCTGTTTTTT	CASSYSSGTWGGSGELFF	NA	TRBV6-2/TRBV6-3	NA	TRBJ2-2
TGTGCCATCAGTGAGGTGAGCTCTGGAAACACCATATATTTT	CAISEVSSGNTIYF	NA	TRBV10-3	NA	TRBJ1-3
TGTGCCAGCAGCACGGGGGGGCCCTTCTATGGCTACACCTTC	CASSTGGPFYGYTF	NA	TRBV7-9	NA	TRBJ1-2
TGTGCCAGCAGCTCCCCGGGACTAGGGACTTCTGTCGAGCAGTACTTC	CASSSPGLGTSVEQYF	TRBD2	TRBV5-5	NA	TRBJ2-7
TGTGCCAGCAGCTCCGGGACAGGGCAAGAGACCCAGTACTTC	CASSSGTGQETQYF	TRBD1	TRBV7-8	NA	TRBJ2-5
TGTGCCAGCAGCTTAAGTGGGGGCGGGAGGGCGCGAGAGACCCAGTACTTC	CASSLSGGGRARETQYF	TRBD2	TRBV7-3	NA	TRBJ2-5
TGTGCCAGCAGCTTCGGTCTAACCGGGGAGCTGTTTTTT	CASSFGLTGELFF	NA	TRBV5-5	NA	TRBJ2-2
TGTGCCAGCAGCCAACGCAGACTAGCGGGGGTGGAAGATACGCAGTATTTT	CASSQRRLAGVEDTQYF	TRBD2	TRBV7-9	NA	TRBJ2-3
TGCGCCAGCAGCCGACCGACAGGGGGAACCTACGAGCAGTACTTC	CASSRPTGGTYEQYF	TRBD1	TRBV4-3	NA	TRBJ2-7
TGCGCCAGCAGCTCCGGACAGGCGGCTGAAGCTTTCTTT	CASSSGQAAEAFF	TRBD1	TRBV5-1	NA	TRBJ1-1
TGCGCCAGCAGCTTGACAGGGAACACTGAAGCTTTCTTT	CASSLTGNTEAFF	NA	TRBV5-1	NA	TRBJ1-1
TGTGCCAGTTCCGGGACACCACTTTACGAGCAGTACTTC	CASSGTPLYEQYF	NA	TRBV27	NA	TRBJ2-7
TGTGCCAGCAGCCGCCAACAAACCGGGGAGCTGTTTTTT	CASSRQQTGELFF	NA	TRBV11-3	NA	TRBJ2-2
TGTGCCTGGAGTGCCCCGGACAGTAACTATGGCTACACCTTC	CAWSAPDSNYGYTF	NA	TRBV30	NA	TRBJ1-2
TGTGCCAGTAAAGGCGCGGCGAGCTCTGGAAACACCATATATTTT	CASKGAASSGNTIYF	NA	TRBV19	NA	TRBJ1-3
TGTGCCAGCAGTTACGCCCTGGGGGGGTCCGAGCAGTACTTC	CASSYALGGSEQYF	TRBD2	TRBV6-2/TRBV6-3	NA	TRBJ2-7
TGTGCCAGCAGGCCGACTGTTACGAACACTGAAGCTTTCTTT	CASRPTVTNTEAFF	NA	TRBV2	once	TRBJ1-1
TGCAGCGTAAGTGAGTACACTAACTACGAGCAGTACTTC	CSVSEYTNYEQYF	NA	TRBV29-1	NA	TRBJ2-7
TGTGCCAGCAGCGCCCTCAGCGGGGTCTCCTACAATGAGCAGTTCTTC	CASSALSGVSYNEQFF	TRBD2	TRBV9	NA	TRBJ2-1
TGCGCCAGCAGGGGCGACGGTAACACCGGGGAGCTGTTTTTT	CASRGDGNTGELFF	NA	TRBV5-1	once	TRBJ2-2
TGTGCCAGCAGCGAAAGAGCGGGAGGGCCCTCAGATACGCAGTATTTT	CASSERAGGPSDTQYF	TRBD2	TRBV5-4	NA	TRBJ2-3
TGTGCCACCAGTGATGCCGGACAGGGAGCCAAAAACATTCAGTACTTC	CATSDAGQGAKNIQYF	TRBD1	TRBV24-1	NA	TRBJ2-4
TGTGCCAGCAGCCCCAACAGGGGCACTGAAGCTTTCTTT	CASSPNRGTEAFF	TRBD1	TRBV3-1/TRBV3-2	NA	TRBJ1-1
TGTGCCAGCAGCCCCCTTAGACAGGCGAACACCGGGGAGCTGTTTTTT	CASSPLRQANTGELFF	NA	TRBV7-9	NA	TRBJ2-2
TGTGCCAGCAGCTTATCCGGGACAGAAAACATTCAGTACTTC	CASSLSGTENIQYF	TRBD1	TRBV7-3	few	TRBJ2-4
TGTGCCAGCAGTGAGTCCGGGACAGGGCGGTTAAATGAGCAGTTCTTC	CASSESGTGRLNEQFF	TRBD1	TRBV2	NA	TRBJ2-1
TGTGCCAGTAGCACGGGACTAGCGGGAGTAGGCTACAATGAGCAGTTCTTC	CASSTGLAGVGYNEQFF	TRBD2	TRBV19	NA	TRBJ2-1
TGTGCCAGCAGTGAATTGGCCCCTGAGCAGTTCTTC	CASSELAPEQFF	NA	TRBV25-1	NA	TRBJ2-1
TGTGCCAGCAGCTTAGAGCGGGGGATCTACGAGCAGTACTTC	CASSLERGIYEQYF	TRBD2	TRBV5-4	NA	TRBJ2-7
TGTGCCAGTGGTAGCTACCTTGAAGCTTTCTTT	CASGSYLEAFF	NA	TRBV6-5	NA	TRBJ1-1
TGTGCCAGACCGGGACAGGGTCCCGGATGGGAAAAACTGTTTTTT	CARPGQGPGWEKLFF	TRBD1	TRBV24-1	NA	TRBJ1-4
TGTGCCAGCAGCTTTAGAGCTAGCGGGAACGGGGCAGATACGCAGTATTTT	CASSFRASGNGADTQYF	TRBD2	TRBV7-2	NA	TRBJ2-3
TGCGCCAGCAGCCCGAACAGTAATGGAAACACTGAAGCTTTCTTT	CASSPNSNGNTEAFF	NA	TRBV5-1	NA	TRBJ1-1
TGCGCCAGCAGCTTGACCGGCTCCTACGAGCAGTACTTC	CASSLTGSYEQYF	NA	TRBV5-1	NA	TRBJ2-7
TGTGCCAGCAGCCTAATAACGCGGGGGGCAACTAATGAAAAACTGTTTTTT	CASSLITRGATNEKLFF	NA	TRBV28	NA	TRBJ1-4
TGTGCCAGCAGTGACCCCCCAGGTTCCTTC	CASSDPPGSF	NA	TRBV25-1	NA	TRBJ1-2
TGTGCTAGTGGTTCCGGGACTCAAACGACCGGGGAGCTGTTTTTT	CASGSGTQTTGELFF	NA	TRBV12-5	NA	TRBJ2-2
TGTGCCAGCAGCTGGGCTTCGGGGGGCGGTTATGGCTACACCTTC	CASSWASGGGYGYTF	NA	TRBV5-6	NA	TRBJ1-2